This T cell receptor (beta chain) was obtained from a study of blood T cell repertoires in COVID-19. In the source study's methods: Cell counts per sample came from amplifying reference gene primers. The assay was immunoSEQ multiplex PCR, and TCRdb's table has in-frame clones only and misses some. The V and J calls and the clone size are those of that table, but D and trimming were determined from the DNA. The profile shows 330,000 or so clones, about 92% of them singletons. Looked up from germline, CDR1 is GTSNPN and CDR2 is SVGIG (reference sequence). This CDR3 is 16 amino acids long. The ends lost 3 bases at V and 2 bases at J; junction bases unmatched: 9. This clone appeared a single time.

The sequenced sample consisted of PBMCs or T cells enriched from blood (not recorded which). V gene TRBV30 combines with J gene TRBJ2-5; 10 bases are a match to TRBD2. The receptor's source is a young woman who had recovered from COVID-19. The CDR3 reads CAWSKGTSGAQETQYF. As DNA, the CDR3 is TGTGCCTGGAGCAAGGGAACTAGCGGGGCTCAAGAGACCCAGTACTTC.